This record covers a single T cell receptor beta chain. What it binds is not known. CDR1 and CDR2 (germline): DFQATT, SNEGSKA (reference sequence). V shed 5 bases and J 4 bases; nucleotides not matched to a gene: 12. There are 15 residues in the CDR3. This entry comes from a study of vaccination and CD4 T cells after COVID-19. Noted treatment: roughly 10-day PBMC culture with coronavirus spike peptide pools or control peptides (ViraFEST assay). The assay that was used to sequence DNA from cultured CD4+ T cells was the Oncomine TCR Beta short-read assay. TCRdb re-called the PCR reads through MiXCR, storing one row per CDR3 protein. The sample has approximately 15,000 distinct CDR3 sequences; 57% are singletons.

The V gene is TRBV20-1, the J gene TRBJ2-5, with 8 positions matching TRBD1. This clonotype was obtained from a human donor who had recovered from COVID-19. The sequenced sample consisted of CD4+ T cells from blood, cultured in vitro. The CDR3 DNA follows: TGCAGTGCTCAGCCATCCCAGGGGGCGAGAGAGACCCAGTACTTC. This gives the protein CSAQPSQGARETQYF.